Each of the 5 T cell receptor beta chains below was sequenced from the same sample in a study of T cell repertoires in cytomegalovirus infection. TCRdb re-analysed the reads in MiXCR, keeping a single row per CDR3 protein. The table lists 300,000 to 400,000 distinct CDR3 sequences, about 27% of them singletons. For these receptors, no antigen is known. Sequencing was performed on cultured PBMCs, taken from culture after CMV antigen stimulation. The receptors derive from a human donor in good health (CMV status not recorded). Some clones in this sample may be carry-over from other donors' samples.

V gene TRBV7-2 combines with J gene TRBJ2-7; 10 nucleotides line up with TRBD1. CDR3 size: 15 residues. CDR1 and CDR2 (germline): SGHTA, FQGNSA. V trimming: 0 bases; J trimming: 3 bases; junction bases outside the gene matches: 2. Written as DNA, the CDR3 is TGTGCCAGCAGCTTAGCGGGACAGGGGTACTACGAGCAGTACTTC. Its protein product is CASSLAGQGYYEQYF.

This clonotype was seen repeatedly, ten times or more. The rearrangement links TRBV9 to TRBJ2-7, with D tentatively TRBD2 (5 bases). This CDR3 is built from 14 residues. Germline V gives CDR1 SGDLS, CDR2 YYNGEE. V was pared by 5 bases and J by 2 bases, with 14 bases between. CDR3: CASSRGGVPYEQYF. CDR3 coding DNA: TGTGCCAGCAGTAGAGGAGGTGTCCCCTACGAGCAGTACTTC.

V and J are TRBV25-1 and TRBJ1-4; D call uncertain. Germline loops: CDR1 MGHDK, CDR2 SYGVNS. Trimming removed 2 bases from V and 0 bases from J, with 7 bases in between. This CDR3 spans 15 amino acids. The CDR3 nucleotides read TGTGCCAGCAGTGAACCCCGTGCAACTAATGAAAAACTGTTTTTT. This encodes CASSEPRATNEKLFF.

The chain links TRBV10-3 to TRBJ1-2, with D uncertain. Trimming cost V 3 bases and J 3 bases, with 8 bases left between them. Germline lookup yields CDR1 ENHRY and CDR2 SYGVKD. This CDR3 contains 13 residues. The CDR3 reads CAISDSGDYGYTF. The CDR3 bases are TGTGCCATCAGTGATTCCGGGGACTATGGCTACACCTTC.

This clonotype was found a few times. The rearrangement uses TRBV20-1 and TRBJ2-3; 16 bases match TRBD2. Trimming removed 4 bases from V and 8 bases from J; junction bases left unmatched: 15. Germline V gene sequence: CDR1 DFQATT, CDR2 SNEGSKA (reference sequence). This CDR3 contains 18 residues. The CDR3 loop is CSAIKGLAGGRFSATQYF. The DNA of the CDR3 is TGCAGTGCTATAAAGGGACTAGCGGGGGGGCGGTTCTCAGCTACGCAGTATTTT.